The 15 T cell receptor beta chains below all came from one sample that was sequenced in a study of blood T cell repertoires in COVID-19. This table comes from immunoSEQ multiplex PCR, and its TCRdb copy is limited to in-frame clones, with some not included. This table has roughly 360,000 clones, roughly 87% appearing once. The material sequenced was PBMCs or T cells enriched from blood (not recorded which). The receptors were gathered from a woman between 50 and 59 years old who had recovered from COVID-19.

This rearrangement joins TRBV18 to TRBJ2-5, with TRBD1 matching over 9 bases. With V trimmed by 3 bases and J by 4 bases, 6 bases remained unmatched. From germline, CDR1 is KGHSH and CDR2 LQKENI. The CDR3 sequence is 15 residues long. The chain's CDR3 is CASSPGTGRGETQYF. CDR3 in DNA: TGTGCCAGCTCACCTGGGACAGGGCGGGGAGAGACCCAGTACTTC.

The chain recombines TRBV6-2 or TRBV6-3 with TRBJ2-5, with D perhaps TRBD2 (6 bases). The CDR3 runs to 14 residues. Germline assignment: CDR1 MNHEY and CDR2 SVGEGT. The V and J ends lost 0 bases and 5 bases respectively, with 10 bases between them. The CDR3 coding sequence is TGTGCCAGCAGTTACTCCGTAGCGGCGGAGACCCAGTACTTC. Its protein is CASSYSVAAETQYF.

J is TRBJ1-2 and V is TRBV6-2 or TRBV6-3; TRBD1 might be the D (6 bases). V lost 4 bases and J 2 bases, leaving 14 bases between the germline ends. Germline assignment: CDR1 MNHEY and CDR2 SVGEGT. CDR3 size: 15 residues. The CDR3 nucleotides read TGTGCCAGCAGTTTACCTACAGGGCTGAACTATGGCTACACCTTC. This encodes CASSLPTGLNYGYTF.

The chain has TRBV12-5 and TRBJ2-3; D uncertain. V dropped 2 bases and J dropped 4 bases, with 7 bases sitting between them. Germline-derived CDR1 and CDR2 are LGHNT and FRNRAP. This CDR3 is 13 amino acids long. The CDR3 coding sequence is TGTGCTAGTGGTTTGCTGAGCTCAGATACGCAGTATTTT. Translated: CASGLLSSDTQYF.

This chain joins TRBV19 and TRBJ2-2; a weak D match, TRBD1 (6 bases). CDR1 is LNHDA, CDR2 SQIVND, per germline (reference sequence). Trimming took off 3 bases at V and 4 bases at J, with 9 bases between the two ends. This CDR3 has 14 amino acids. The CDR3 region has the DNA TGTGCCAGTAGTATTACAGGGATCACCGGGGAGCTGTTTTTT. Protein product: CASSITGITGELFF.

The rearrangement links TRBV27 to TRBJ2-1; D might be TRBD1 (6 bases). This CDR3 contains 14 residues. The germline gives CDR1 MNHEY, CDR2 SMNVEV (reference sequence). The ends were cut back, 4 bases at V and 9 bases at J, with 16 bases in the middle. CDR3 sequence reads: CASSSPGQGTEQFF. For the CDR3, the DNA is TGTGCCAGCAGTTCTCCGGGACAAGGGACTGAGCAGTTCTTC.

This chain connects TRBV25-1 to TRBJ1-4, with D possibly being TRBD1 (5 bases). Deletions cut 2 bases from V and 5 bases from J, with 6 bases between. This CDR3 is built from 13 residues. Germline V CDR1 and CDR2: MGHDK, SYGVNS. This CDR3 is CASSEPGNEKLFF. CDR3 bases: TGTGCCAGCAGTGAACCAGGGAATGAAAAACTGTTTTTT. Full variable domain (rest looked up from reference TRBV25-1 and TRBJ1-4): EADIYQTPRYLVIGTGKKITLECSQTMGHDKMYWYQQDPGMELHLIHYSYGVNSTEKGDLSSESTVSRIRTEHFPLTLESARPSHTSQYLCASSEPGNEKLFFGSGTQLSVL.

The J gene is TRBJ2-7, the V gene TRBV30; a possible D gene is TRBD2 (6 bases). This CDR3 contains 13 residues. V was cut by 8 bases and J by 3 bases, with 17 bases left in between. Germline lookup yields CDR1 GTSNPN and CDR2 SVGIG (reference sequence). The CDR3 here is CARSVGTDYEQYF. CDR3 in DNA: TGTGCCCGATCTGTAGGGACTGACTACGAGCAGTACTTC.

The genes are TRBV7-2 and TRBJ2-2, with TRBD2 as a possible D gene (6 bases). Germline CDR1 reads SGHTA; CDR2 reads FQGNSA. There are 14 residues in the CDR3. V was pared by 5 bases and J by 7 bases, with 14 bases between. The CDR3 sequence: CASSMGLPGGELFF. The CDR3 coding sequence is TGTGCCAGCAGCATGGGACTGCCGGGCGGGGAGCTGTTTTTT. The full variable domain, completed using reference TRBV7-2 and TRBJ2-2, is GAGVSQSPSNKVTEKGKDVELRCDPISGHTALYWYRQSLGQGLEFLIYFQGNSAPDKSGLPSDRFSAERTGGSVSTLTIQRTQQEDSAVYLCASSMGLPGGELFFGEGSRLTVL.

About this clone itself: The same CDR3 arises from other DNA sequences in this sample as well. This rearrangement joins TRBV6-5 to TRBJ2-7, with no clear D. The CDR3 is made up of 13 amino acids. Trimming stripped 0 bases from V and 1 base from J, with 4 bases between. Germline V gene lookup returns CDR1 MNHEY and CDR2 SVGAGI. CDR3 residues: CASSYSLSYEQYF. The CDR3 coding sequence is TGTGCCAGCAGTTACTCCCTATCCTACGAGCAGTACTTC.

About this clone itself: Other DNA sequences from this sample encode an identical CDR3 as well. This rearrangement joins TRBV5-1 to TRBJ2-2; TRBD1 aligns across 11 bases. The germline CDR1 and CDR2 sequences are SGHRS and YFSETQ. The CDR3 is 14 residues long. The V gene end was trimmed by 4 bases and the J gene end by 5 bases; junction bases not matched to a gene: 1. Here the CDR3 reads CASSGTGGTGELFF. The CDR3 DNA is TGCGCCAGCAGCGGGACAGGGGGTACCGGGGAGCTGTTTTTT.

CDR3 bases: TGTGCCAGCAGCGTAGCGCCGGGGAACACCGGGGAGCTGTTTTTT. As protein: CASSVAPGNTGELFF. The chain employs TRBV9 and TRBJ2-2; D gene unclear. Trimming pared 0 bases from V and 1 base from J, leaving 7 bases between. The V gene's germline CDR1 is SGDLS and CDR2 YYNGEE. This CDR3 spans 15 amino acids.

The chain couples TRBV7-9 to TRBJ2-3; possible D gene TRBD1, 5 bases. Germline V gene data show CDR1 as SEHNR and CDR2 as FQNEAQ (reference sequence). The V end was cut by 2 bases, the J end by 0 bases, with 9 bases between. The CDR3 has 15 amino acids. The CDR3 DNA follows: TGTGCCAGCAGCTTAACGACAGCTAGCACAGATACGCAGTATTTT. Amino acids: CASSLTTASTDTQYF. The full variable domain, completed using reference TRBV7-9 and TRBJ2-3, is DTGVSQNPRHKITKRGQNVTFRCDPISEHNRLYWYRQTLGQGPEFLTYFQNEAQLEKSRLLSDRFSAERPKGSFSTLEIQRTEQGDSAMYLCASSLTTASTDTQYFGPGTRLTVL.

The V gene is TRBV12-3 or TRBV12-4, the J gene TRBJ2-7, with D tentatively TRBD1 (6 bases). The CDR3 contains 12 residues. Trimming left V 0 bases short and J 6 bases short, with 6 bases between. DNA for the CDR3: TGTGCCAGCAGTTTAGCAGGGGGCGAGCAGTACTTC. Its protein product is CASSLAGGEQYF.

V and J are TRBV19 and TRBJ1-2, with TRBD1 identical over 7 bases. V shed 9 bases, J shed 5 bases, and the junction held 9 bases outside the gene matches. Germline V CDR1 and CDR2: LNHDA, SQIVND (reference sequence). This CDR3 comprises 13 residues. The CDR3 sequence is CASRRGTAYGYTF. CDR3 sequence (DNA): TGTGCCAGCCGGAGGGGGACAGCTTATGGCTACACCTTC.